This TCR beta chain was sequenced for a study of cytomegalovirus exposure and HLA in healthy donors. As for this clone: No antigen is known for it.

All the people who gave samples were healthy bone marrow donors. General study points: A later analysis associated some 16,000 TCR beta sequences with HLA alleles at a 0.05 false discovery rate. Researchers catalogued approximately 160 TCR beta chains as cytomegalovirus-associated.

The PCR was carried out with 60 Vbeta primers and 13 Jbeta primers. Original processing methods: Among the unique TCR beta chains that a later analysis counted, about 85 million in all, roughly 9.9 million were shared. Data came from immunoSEQ multiplex PCR; TCRdb stores just in-frame clones and leaves some out. The V and J calls and clone size were taken over from that table, and D and trimming were inferred from the DNA. The table has approximately 95,000 clones, 78% seen once; the top ten hold over 4%. V lost 0 bases to trimming and J lost 2 bases; unmatched junction nucleotides: 6. CDR3 length: 17 amino acids. The germline CDR1 and CDR2 sequences are SGHVS and FQNEAQ.

This chain connects TRBV7-8 to TRBJ2-3; 9 positions agree with TRBD2. The source is a woman in her thirties or forties in good health and CMV-seropositive. The specimen sequenced was PBMCs. CDR3 amino acids: CASSLAVAGGLTDTQYF. CDR3 nucleotide sequence: TGTGCCAGCAGCTTAGCTGTCGCGGGAGGGCTCACAGATACGCAGTATTTT.